Shown below are 27 T cell receptor beta chains from a single sample sequenced in a study of CD8+ T cells in alopecia areata. Following extraction, RNA underwent reverse transcription to cDNA, which served as the sequencing template. Clones were read by immunoSEQ multiplex PCR, and TCRdb kept only the in-frame ones, dropping some. The sample contains around 35,000 clones, roughly 50% of which appear only once. Sequenced sample: NKG2D-high CD8+ T cells sorted from blood. These receptors originate from a human donor with alopecia areata.

This clone was detected only a few times. The chain combines TRBV19 with TRBJ1-2; D might be TRBD1 (5 bases). The CDR3 loop spans 12 amino acids. V was shortened by 5 bases and J by 7 bases, with 11 bases between the two germline ends. CDR1 and CDR2 (germline): LNHDA, SQIVND (reference sequence). DNA for the CDR3: TGTGCCAGTAGTTCAGGGAGGCCTGGCTACACCTTC. Protein: CASSSGRPGYTF. The complete variable domain, with remaining parts taken from reference TRBV19 and TRBJ1-2, reads DGGITQSPKYLFRKEGQNVTLSCEQNLNHDAMYWYRQDPGQGLRLIYYSQIVNDFQKGDIAEGYSVSREKKESFPLTVTSAQKNPTAFYLCASSSGRPGYTFGSGTRLTVV.

The gene calls are TRBV7-6 and TRBJ1-2, with TRBD1 matching over 7 bases. V shed 3 bases and J 10 bases; nucleotides not matched to a gene: 11. The CDR3 totals 14 residues. Germline-derived CDR1 and CDR2 are SGHVS and FNYEAQ. CDR3 sequence reads: CASSFAPNQGDYTF. CDR3 coding DNA: TGTGCCAGCAGCTTTGCCCCCAATCAGGGGGACTACACCTTC.

This chain connects TRBV9 to TRBJ1-3; D is perhaps TRBD1 (5 bases). The V gene lost 3 bases and the J gene lost 2 bases, with 9 bases spanning the gap. The CDR3 covers 14 residues. CDR1 and CDR2 from the germline V gene are SGDLS and YYNGEE. The CDR3 region has the DNA TGTGCCAGCAGCGCCCAGGGAGCTGGAAACACCATATATTTT. It translates to CASSAQGAGNTIYF. The full variable domain, completed using reference TRBV9 and TRBJ1-3, is DSGVTQTPKHLITATGQRVTLRCSPRSGDLSVYWYQQSLDQGLQFLIQYYNGEERAKGNILERFSAQQFPDLHSELNLSSLELGDSALYFCASSAQGAGNTIYFGEGSWLTVV.

The rearrangement uses TRBV2 and TRBJ2-7; D not resolved. This CDR3 is built from 15 residues. Trimming removed 3 bases at V and 3 bases at J, with 15 bases between. Looked up from germline, CDR1 is SNHLY and CDR2 is FYNNEI. In DNA form, the CDR3 reads TGTGCCAGCAGTGAGAGTAGCTTTCGCATCTACGAGCAGTACTTC. Amino acids: CASSESSFRIYEQYF.

V gene TRBV6-6 combines with J gene TRBJ2-4, with 9 positions matching TRBD1. V shed 5 bases, J shed 8 bases, and the junction held 10 bases outside the gene matches. CDR1 is MNHNY, CDR2 SVGAGI, per germline (reference sequence). This CDR3 has 15 amino acids. The CDR3 sequence: CASSAEDRGQDIQYF. In DNA form, the CDR3 reads TGTGCCAGCAGTGCAGAGGACAGGGGCCAGGACATTCAGTACTTC.

The chain links TRBV6-6 to TRBJ1-1; D uncertain. Germline lookup yields CDR1 MNHNY and CDR2 SVGAGI (reference sequence). Trimming removed 2 bases from V and 2 bases from J, with 9 bases in between. CDR3 length equals 14 residues. CDR3 nucleotides: TGTGCCAGCAGTTACGGTTACGAAAACACTGAAGCTTTCTTT. Translation gives CASSYGYENTEAFF.

The V and J genes are TRBV5-4 and TRBJ2-5; D ambiguous. The J call may not be correct, given that the DNA end is closer to TRBJ2-7. CDR1 is SGHNT and CDR2 is YYREEE in the germline V gene (reference sequence). This CDR3 comprises 13 residues. CDR3 nucleotide sequence: TGTGCCAGCAGCTTGGAGAGCTCCTACGAGCAGTACTTC. It encodes CASSLESSYEQYF.

V is TRBV7-9 and J is TRBJ2-1; the D call may be TRBD1 or TRBD2 (5 bases each). The CDR3 is 15 residues long. The V end lost 0 bases, the J end lost 8 bases, and 14 bases lay between the germline ends. The germline gives CDR1 SEHNR, CDR2 FQNEAQ (reference sequence). The CDR3: CASSLAQAGRDEQFF. CDR3 coding DNA: TGTGCCAGCAGCTTAGCGCAGGCAGGGAGAGATGAGCAGTTCTTC.

The chain employs TRBV5-1 and TRBJ2-3; 7 positions agree with TRBD1. Per the germline V gene, CDR1 is SGHRS and CDR2 is YFSETQ. Trimming removed 2 bases from V and 2 bases from J; junction bases left unmatched: 5. The CDR3 covers 15 residues. The CDR3 nucleotides read TGCGCCAGCAGCTTCGGCAGGGGGTACACAGATACGCAGTATTTT. This translates into CASSFGRGYTDTQYF.

Written as DNA, the CDR3 is TGTGCCAGCAGCTTGGATAGCTGGGAGGCCCATGAGCAGTTCTTC. As protein: CASSLDSWEAHEQFF. This sequence joins TRBV5-6 and TRBJ2-1, with a possible D match to TRBD2 (6 bases). CDR3 length equals 15 residues. Trimming left V 0 bases short and J 8 bases short, with 15 bases between. CDR1 SGHDT and CDR2 YYEEEE come from the germline V gene.

This clone came up a few times. The chain has TRBV21-1 and TRBJ2-7; TRBD2, as called in the table, went unchecked against the DNA. TRBV21-1 is given as a pseudogene. This CDR3 has 13 amino acids. The CDR3 bases are TGTGCCAGCAGCACCGACTGGTACTACGAGCAGTACTTC. Amino acid sequence: CASSTDWYYEQYF.

The chain joins TRBV15 to TRBJ1-2; no reliable D call. Germline CDR1 is LNHNV and CDR2 is YYDKDF (reference sequence). CDR3 length equals 14 residues. V dropped 4 bases and J dropped 2 bases, with 11 bases sitting between them. The CDR3 nucleotides read TGTGCCACCAGCACGAGACCAATAAACTATGGCTACACCTTC. Its translation: CATSTRPINYGYTF.

The chain recombines TRBV7-2 with TRBJ1-2; 7 bases line up with TRBD1. V lost 2 bases, J lost 4 bases, and 4 bases stayed unmatched. The CDR3 is 14 residues long. From germline, CDR1 is SGHTA and CDR2 FQGNSA. The CDR3 DNA reads TGTGCCAGCAGCTTATGGGACAGCCCCTATGGCTACACCTTC. Its translation: CASSLWDSPYGYTF.

The chain recombines TRBV28 with TRBJ2-2, with D possibly being TRBD1 (6 bases). The CDR3 runs 14 residues. Trimming shortened V by 4 bases and J by 5 bases, and 11 bases separated the two germline ends. CDR1 MDHEN and CDR2 SYDVKM come from the germline V gene. This chain's CDR3 is CASSWTEETGELFF. CDR3 nucleotide sequence: TGTGCCAGCAGTTGGACAGAGGAAACCGGGGAGCTGTTTTTT.

The chain joins TRBV30 to TRBJ2-7; the D is unclear. Trimming removed 1 base from V and 2 bases from J, with 3 bases in between. From germline, CDR1 is GTSNPN and CDR2 SVGIG (reference sequence). The CDR3 loop spans 11 amino acids. The CDR3 loop is CAWSAAYEQYF. The CDR3 DNA is TGTGCCTGGAGTGCGGCCTACGAGCAGTACTTC. Full variable domain (rest looked up from reference TRBV30 and TRBJ2-7): SQTIHQWPATLVQPVGSPLSLECTVEGTSNPNLYWYRQAAGRGLQLLFYSVGIGQISSEVPQNLSASRPQDRQFILSSKKLLLSDSGFYLCAWSAAYEQYFGPGTRLTVT.

This clone was detected only a few times. This chain connects TRBV29-1 to TRBJ2-3; D may be TRBD2 (6 bases). Per the germline V gene, CDR1 is SQVTM and CDR2 is ANQGSEA. The CDR3 consists of 18 residues. The V end lost 2 bases, the J end lost 6 bases, and 27 bases lay between the germline ends. CDR3: CSVEPTLLAEAMSDTQYF. The CDR3 nucleotides are TGCAGCGTTGAACCCACCCTCTTAGCGGAGGCAATGTCGGATACGCAGTATTTT.

The chain has TRBV13 and TRBJ2-7; 8 bases fit TRBD2. Germline values: CDR1 PRHDT, CDR2 FYEKMQ (reference sequence). The CDR3 spans 15 residues. V dropped 0 bases and J dropped 2; count of bases not matched to a gene: 3. The CDR3 DNA reads TGTGCCAGCAGCTTAGGGCGGGGGGCCACCTACGAGCAGTACTTC. Translation gives CASSLGRGATYEQYF.

V gene TRBV18 combines with J gene TRBJ2-7, with a weak D call TRBD1 (6 bases). Germline CDR1 KGHSH, CDR2 LQKENI. The CDR3 is 13 amino acids. V lost 5 bases and J 7 bases, leaving 15 bases between the germline ends. The CDR3 region is CASSGQSKREQYF. The CDR3 nucleotides read TGTGCCAGCTCAGGACAGTCCAAGAGGGAGCAGTACTTC. Full variable domain (remainder filled in from reference TRBV18 and TRBJ2-7): NAGVMQNPRHLVRRRGQEARLRCSPMKGHSHVYWYRQLPEEGLKFMVYLQKENIIDESGMPKERFSAEFPKEGPSILRIQQVVRGDSAAYFCASSGQSKREQYFGPGTRLTVT.

This clone was picked up a small number of times. The chain joins TRBV15 to TRBJ2-2; 9 bases are shared with TRBD1. The CDR3 spans 16 residues. V shed 3 bases and J 0 bases; nucleotides not matched to a gene: 2. Per germline, CDR1 LNHNV and CDR2 YYDKDF (reference sequence). The CDR3 coding sequence is TGTGCCACCAGCAGGGACAGGGGATCGAACACCGGGGAGCTGTTTTTT. Translation gives CATSRDRGSNTGELFF.

This clone was picked up a small number of times. V usage is TRBV11-2 and J usage is TRBJ2-7; 7 bases map to TRBD1. V was pared by 5 bases and J by 3 bases, with 19 bases of the junction left unmatched. CDR1 is SGHAT and CDR2 is FQNNGV in the germline V gene. The length of the CDR3 is 18 residues. The CDR3 coding sequence is TGTGCCAGCAGCCAAGGGCCCCACAGGGGCCCAACAGGCTACGAGCAGTACTTC. Its protein is CASSQGPHRGPTGYEQYF.

This clone showed up just a few times. This CDR3 is CASSFRGTTDTQYF. The CDR3 bases are TGTGCCAGCAGCTTTCGGGGGACCACAGATACGCAGTATTTT. The chain uses TRBV5-4 and TRBJ2-3; a possible D gene is TRBD2 (6 bases). This CDR3 is built from 14 residues. Trimming cost V 2 bases and J 2 bases, with 9 bases left between them. The germline V gene has CDR1 SGHNT and CDR2 YYREEE (reference sequence).

V and J are TRBV5-6 and TRBJ2-3; 7 bases match TRBD1. Germline-derived CDR1 and CDR2 are SGHDT and YYEEEE. V was pared by 2 bases and J by 3 bases, with 6 bases of the junction left unmatched. This CDR3 region has 15 residues. CDR3 in amino acids: CASSFLTGWTDTQYF. DNA for the CDR3: TGTGCCAGCAGCTTCCTGACAGGGTGGACAGATACGCAGTATTTT. Using reference TRBV5-6 and TRBJ2-3 for the parts outside the CDR3, the full variable domain is DAGVTQSPTHLIKTRGQQVTLRCSPKSGHDTVSWYQQALGQGPQFIFQYYEEEERQRGNFPDRFSGHQFPNYSSELNVNALLLGDSALYLCASSFLTGWTDTQYFGPGTRLTVL.

This sequence joins TRBV6-5 and TRBJ2-3, with 7 bases aligning to TRBD1. The CDR3 sequence is 15 residues long. Germline CDR1 MNHEY, CDR2 SVGAGI. Trimming removed 6 bases from V and 3 bases from J; junction bases left unmatched: 9. This CDR3 is CASSLMDRSTDTQYF. The CDR3 DNA follows: TGTGCCAGCAGCCTGATGGACAGGTCTACAGATACGCAGTATTTT.

V usage is TRBV11-2 and J usage is TRBJ2-5, with 8 bases fitting TRBD2. Germline lookup yields CDR1 SGHAT and CDR2 FQNNGV. The trim removed 2 bases at V and 0 bases at J, leaving 5 bases unmatched. CDR3 size: 16 residues. CDR3 region: CASSLSPSGYQETQYF. The CDR3 DNA follows: TGTGCCAGCAGCTTATCGCCTAGCGGGTACCAAGAGACCCAGTACTTC. The variable domain in full, with the rest retrieved from reference TRBV11-2 and TRBJ2-5, is EAGVAQSPRYKIIEKRQSVAFWCNPISGHATLYWYQQILGQGPKLLIQFQNNGVVDDSQLPKDRFSAERLKGVDSTLKIQPAKLEDSAVYLCASSLSPSGYQETQYFGPGTRLLVL.

The rearrangement uses TRBV7-9 and TRBJ1-6; a possible D gene is TRBD1 (5 bases). Germline V gene sequence: CDR1 SEHNR, CDR2 FQNEAQ (reference sequence). The CDR3 consists of 16 residues. Trimming removed 7 bases from V and 8 bases from J, with 21 bases in between. The CDR3 DNA reads TGTGCCAGCACTCCTACGGGGTTCGGGGGAGATTCACCCCTCCACTTT. As protein: CASTPTGFGGDSPLHF.

This chain joins TRBV7-8 and TRBJ2-1; 13 bases line up with TRBD2. V was clipped by 5 bases and J by 11 bases; unmatched bases: 15. This CDR3 contains 17 residues. From germline, CDR1 is SGHVS and CDR2 FQNEAQ. The CDR3 DNA follows: TGTGCCAGCAGCCCAGCTTCGCGGACTAGCGGGAGTAGTAAGCAGTTCTTC. Its translation: CASSPASRTSGSSKQFF.

This clone was counted a few times. The chain is built from TRBV2 and TRBJ2-7; D unresolved. The V and J ends lost 7 bases and 2 bases respectively, with 24 bases between them. CDR1 and CDR2 from the germline V gene are SNHLY and FYNNEI. The CDR3 extends over 17 amino acids. CDR3 DNA sequence: TGTGCCAGCACTTCTCATGAAGGGCTCGTACCCGCCTACGAGCAGTACTTC. This encodes CASTSHEGLVPAYEQYF.